These T cell receptor beta chains were read from a single sample in a study of blood T cell repertoires in COVID-19. This table comes from immunoSEQ multiplex PCR, and its TCRdb copy is limited to in-frame clones, with some not included. The data contain 310,000 or so clones, around 86% of them singletons. Material for sequencing was peripheral blood. All receptors derive from a man over 45 with active or convalescent COVID-19. Both conserved end residues are part of each CDR3. D genes are given only for firm matches. Rows give clone size only sometimes, using once, few, many, or a class for an expanded clone.

cdr3_aa cdr3_nt v_call clone_size j_call d_call
CASSVPGSGTIYF TGTGCCAGCAGCGTACCGGGGTCGGGCACCATATATTTT TRBV9 few TRBJ1-3 NA
CASSEGRGYGYTF TGTGCCAGCAGTGAAGGACGGGGCTATGGCTACACCTTC TRBV6-1 NA TRBJ1-2 NA
CASSMRAPGELFF TGTGCCAGCAGTATGCGGGCGCCCGGGGAGCTGTTTTTT TRBV2 NA TRBJ2-2 NA
CASSKAEDRGLTDTQYF TGTGCCAGCAGCAAAGCGGAGGACAGGGGGCTCACAGATACGCAGTATTTT TRBV21-1 NA TRBJ2-3 NA
CASSLWASYEQYF TGTGCCAGCAGTTTATGGGCTTCCTACGAGCAGTACTTC TRBV27 NA TRBJ2-7 NA
CATSGQVGNEAFF TGTGCCACCAGTGGTCAGGTCGGGAATGAAGCTTTCTTT TRBV24-1 once TRBJ1-1 NA
CASSWGLAAAEQYF TGTGCCAGCAGTTGGGGACTAGCGGCAGCCGAGCAGTACTTC TRBV27 NA TRBJ2-7 TRBD2
CSASRADTQYF TGCAGTGCCTCGCGAGCAGATACGCAGTATTTT TRBV20-1 NA TRBJ2-3 NA
CASSQVAFHSGANVLTF TGTGCCAGCAGCCAAGTGGCTTTCCACTCTGGGGCCAACGTCCTGACTTTC TRBV3-1/TRBV3-2 NA TRBJ2-6 NA
CASSQTGSQPQHF TGTGCCAGCAGCCAGACAGGGTCGCAGCCCCAGCATTTT TRBV7-8 NA TRBJ1-5 TRBD1
CASSFSPGSDTQYF TGTGCCAGCAGCTTCTCGCCAGGGTCAGATACGCAGTATTTT TRBV5-6 NA TRBJ2-3 NA
CASSPSVIFSMNTEAFF TGTGCCAGCAGTCCCTCGGTAATCTTTTCGATGAACACTGAAGCTTTCTTT TRBV6-2/TRBV6-3 NA TRBJ1-1 NA
CASSPRGTGGANAEAFF TGTGCCAGCTCACCACGGGGGACAGGGGGCGCGAACGCTGAAGCTTTCTTT TRBV18 NA TRBJ1-1 TRBD1
CASSLAPSGGNQPQHF TGCGCCAGCAGCTTAGCGCCGTCTGGTGGCAATCAGCCCCAGCATTTT TRBV5-1 NA TRBJ1-5 NA
CASSYSSGVFDMETQYF TGTGCCAGCAGTTACTCATCAGGGGTTTTTGATATGGAGACCCAGTACTTC TRBV6-2/TRBV6-3 NA TRBJ2-5 NA
CASSPYLYQETQYF TGTGCCAGCAGCCCCTACTTGTACCAAGAGACCCAGTACTTC TRBV21-1 NA TRBJ2-5 NA
CASGHETGGERSYNSPLHF TGCGCCAGCGGCCACGAGACAGGGGGCGAAAGGTCCTATAATTCACCCCTCCACTTT TRBV23-1 NA TRBJ1-6 TRBD1
CASSRGTSYETQYF TGTGCCAGCAGCCGGGGGACTAGCTATGAGACCCAGTACTTC TRBV28 NA TRBJ2-5 TRBD2
CASSDRGLTEAFF TGTGCCAGCAGCGACAGGGGCTTAACTGAAGCTTTCTTT TRBV12-3/TRBV12-4 NA TRBJ1-1 TRBD1
CASTPTGILGGYTF TGTGCCAGTACTCCGACAGGTATCCTAGGAGGCTACACCTTC TRBV19 NA TRBJ1-2 NA
CASSQDWLAGGKSYEQYF TGTGCCAGCAGCCAAGATTGGCTAGCGGGAGGGAAATCCTACGAGCAGTACTTC TRBV3-1/TRBV3-2 NA TRBJ2-7 TRBD2
CAWSVRGPRTDTQYF TGTGCCTGGAGTGTACGCGGGCCTCGCACAGATACGCAGTATTTT TRBV30 few TRBJ2-3 NA
CASSTGQGTGKLFF TGTGCCAGCAGCACGGGACAGGGGACTGGAAAACTGTTTTTT TRBV28 once TRBJ1-4 TRBD1
CATLAGGGSPLHF TGTGCCACCTTGGCGGGAGGGGGTTCACCCCTCCACTTT TRBV6-5 NA TRBJ1-6 NA
CASSFGTGVEGYTF TGTGCCAGCAGCTTCGGGACAGGGGTAGAGGGCTACACCTTC TRBV7-6 once TRBJ1-2 TRBD1
CAWSVLGLPANYGYTF TGTGCCTGGAGTGTACTAGGCCTCCCGGCAAACTATGGCTACACCTTC TRBV30 once TRBJ1-2 NA
CASSLAAGGIENEQFF TGCGCCAGCAGCTTGGCCGCAGGGGGCATTGAGAATGAGCAGTTCTTC TRBV5-1 NA TRBJ2-1 TRBD1
CASSLGTGSSEAFF TGCGCCAGCAGCTTGGGGACAGGGTCCAGTGAAGCTTTCTTT TRBV5-1 once TRBJ1-1 TRBD1
CASSVASGTDTQYF TGTGCCAGCAGCGTAGCTAGCGGCACAGATACGCAGTATTTT TRBV9 few TRBJ2-3 NA
CASSLAGTYNEQFF TGTGCCAGCAGCTTAGCGGGGACATACAATGAGCAGTTCTTC TRBV7-2 NA TRBJ2-1 NA
CASSLGPDSNQPQHF TGTGCCAGCAGCTTGGGGCCAGATAGCAATCAGCCCCAGCATTTT TRBV5-8 NA TRBJ1-5 NA
CASTLGRGYGEAFF TGTGCCAGTACCCTGGGTCGCGGTTACGGTGAAGCTTTCTTT TRBV19 NA TRBJ1-1 NA
CASSPGTAKTYEQYF TGTGCCAGCTCACCAGGGACTGCTAAGACCTACGAGCAGTACTTC TRBV18 once TRBJ2-7 NA
CASSQAPKGRRYEQYF TGTGCCAGCAGCCAAGCTCCGAAGGGGCGACGCTACGAGCAGTACTTC TRBV3-1/TRBV3-2 few TRBJ2-7 NA
CASSLVGGPGETQYF TGTGCCAGCAGCTTAGTGGGGGGGCCTGGAGAGACCCAGTACTTC TRBV7-9 once TRBJ2-5 NA
CASSYGQKNTEAFF TGTGCCAGCAGCTACGGACAGAAGAACACTGAAGCTTTCTTT TRBV7-8 NA TRBJ1-1 NA
CAISLTSGNYEQYF TGTGCCATCAGCCTTACTAGCGGGAATTACGAGCAGTACTTC TRBV10-3 NA TRBJ2-7 TRBD2
CAGGGNTGELFF TGTGCCGGGGGGGGTAACACCGGGGAGCTGTTTTTT TRBV2 NA TRBJ2-2 TRBD2
CASRPGTGANTGELFF TGTGCCAGCAGACCTGGGACGGGGGCGAACACCGGGGAGCTGTTTTTT TRBV6-2/TRBV6-3 once TRBJ2-2 NA
CAWSKTGGNTEAFF TGTGCCTGGAGTAAGACAGGGGGGAACACTGAAGCTTTCTTT TRBV30 once TRBJ1-1 TRBD1
CASSGQANEKLFF TGCGCCAGCAGTGGGCAGGCCAATGAAAAACTGTTTTTT TRBV10-2 NA TRBJ1-4 NA
CASGRGSYEQYF TGTGCCAGCGGGAGAGGGTCCTACGAGCAGTACTTC TRBV9 NA TRBJ2-7 NA
CASSYTQGSTEAFF TGTGCCAGCAGTTACACACAGGGGTCCACTGAAGCTTTCTTT TRBV6-5 NA TRBJ1-1 TRBD1
CASSAGTEPTGANVLTF TGTGCCAGCAGCGCCGGGACAGAGCCCACTGGGGCCAACGTCCTGACTTTC TRBV28 once TRBJ2-6 TRBD1
CSVGGGRTMRNYGYTF TGCAGCGTTGGGGGAGGCAGGACGATGAGAAACTATGGCTACACCTTC TRBV29-1 NA TRBJ1-2 NA
CASSPRPKTGELFF TGTGCCAGCAGCCCCAGGCCAAAGACCGGGGAGCTGTTTTTT TRBV7-2 NA TRBJ2-2 NA
CASSVGLSQGDEKLFF TGTGCCAGCAGCGTAGGTCTGTCACAGGGGGATGAAAAACTGTTTTTT TRBV9 NA TRBJ1-4 TRBD1
CASSFKVRTSGGDYNEQFF TGTGCCAGCAGCTTCAAGGTCCGCACTAGCGGGGGAGACTACAATGAGCAGTTCTTC TRBV7-2 NA TRBJ2-1 TRBD2
CSVEGLAGNNEQFF TGCAGCGTTGAAGGGCTAGCGGGTAACAATGAGCAGTTCTTC TRBV29-1 NA TRBJ2-1 TRBD2
CASTRQGAGVALRDTQYF TGCGCCAGCACCAGACAGGGGGCAGGAGTAGCACTCAGGGATACGCAGTATTTT TRBV5-1 once TRBJ2-3 TRBD1
CASSASDRFGEQFF TGTGCCAGCAGTGCCTCGGACAGGTTTGGGGAGCAGTTCTTC TRBV6-4 NA TRBJ2-1 TRBD1
CASSSSGTSGGKDKEETQYF TGTGCCAGCAGCTCCTCCGGGACTAGCGGGGGTAAGGATAAAGAGGAGACCCAGTACTTC TRBV13 NA TRBJ2-5 TRBD2
CASSPGVGATEAFF TGTGCCAGTAGTCCGGGGGTAGGGGCGACTGAAGCTTTCTTT TRBV19 NA TRBJ1-1 NA
CASSLGGTGYTEAFF TGTGCCAGCAGCTTAGGCGGGACAGGGTACACTGAAGCTTTCTTT TRBV7-3 NA TRBJ1-1 TRBD1
CASSLGGVGYTF TGTGCCAGCAGCTTAGGAGGGGTTGGCTACACCTTC TRBV7-3 NA TRBJ1-2 NA
CASSLGLSNEKLFF TGTGCCAGCAGCTTGGGGCTATCAAATGAAAAACTGTTTTTT TRBV7-8 NA TRBJ1-4 NA
CASRSGVSTEAFF TGTGCCAGCAGATCCGGGGTGAGCACTGAAGCTTTCTTT TRBV2 NA TRBJ1-1 NA